The 10 T cell receptor beta chains listed next were all sequenced from one sample in a study of T cells in pancreatic ductal adenocarcinoma. Selected pancreatic ductal adenocarcinoma patients had undergone surgery without neoadjuvant therapy. TCRdb's copy holds only in-frame clones and misses some; the assay was immunoSEQ multiplex PCR. The table shows around 100,000 clones, with 90% to 95% occurring only once. The source material was PBMCs. These receptors were collected from a human donor with pancreatic ductal adenocarcinoma.

The chain joins TRBV10-3 to TRBJ2-3, with D tentatively TRBD2 (7 bases). V was shortened by 9 bases and J by 1 base, with 8 bases between the two germline ends. This CDR3 is 12 amino acids long. Per germline, CDR1 ENHRY and CDR2 SYGVKD. The CDR3 sequence: CAIGGGTDTQYF. Written as DNA, the CDR3 is TGTGCCATAGGGGGGGGCACAGATACGCAGTATTTT.

V usage is TRBV5-1 and J usage is TRBJ2-1, with TRBD2 matching 8 bases. The junction had 3 bases not matched to a gene; V was cut back by 2 bases and J by 2 bases. Germline V gene lookup returns CDR1 SGHRS and CDR2 YFSETQ. The CDR3 has 15 residues. CDR3 sequence (DNA): TGCGCCAGCAGCTTAGCGGGGGACGCCTACAATGAGCAGTTCTTC. The encoded protein is CASSLAGDAYNEQFF.

The gene calls are TRBV10-2 and TRBJ2-1, with TRBD2 matching 9 bases. The V segment lost 3 bases and the J segment 8 bases; nucleotides outside the gene matches: 5. This CDR3 comprises 14 residues. Germline loops: CDR1 WSHSY, CDR2 SAAADI. The CDR3 sequence is CASSDEVAGDEQFF. The CDR3 coding sequence is TGCGCCAGCAGTGATGAGGTAGCGGGAGATGAGCAGTTCTTC.

The rearrangement joins TRBV30 to TRBJ2-7; 8 nucleotides align to TRBD1. The germline gives CDR1 GTSNPN, CDR2 SVGIG (reference sequence). The CDR3 length is 14 residues. V dropped 2 bases and J dropped 6; count of bases not matched to a gene: 9. In DNA, the CDR3 is TGTGCCTGGAGTTTTGGGACAGGTGAGACCGAGCAGTACTTC. Its translation: CAWSFGTGETEQYF.

The rearrangement uses TRBV5-6 and TRBJ2-1; maybe TRBD2 (6 bases). V shed 6 bases and J shed 8 bases, with 15 bases lying between them. Germline V gene lookup returns CDR1 SGHDT and CDR2 YYEEEE. The CDR3 has 13 residues. DNA of the CDR3: TGTGCCAGCACCCCTGGGGGGTGGCATGAGCAGTTCTTC. Protein: CASTPGGWHEQFF.

The CDR3 is CASSLVAGGEQYF. DNA of the CDR3: TGCGCCAGCAGCTTGGTAGCGGGAGGGGAGCAGTACTTC. The chain recombines TRBV5-1 with TRBJ2-7; 11 nucleotides align to TRBD2. J lost 7 bases, V lost 0 bases, and 0 bases had no gene match. The length of the CDR3 is 13 residues. The germline CDR1 and CDR2 sequences are SGHRS and YFSETQ.

This chain links TRBV19 with TRBJ1-4, with no clear D. Germline values: CDR1 LNHDA, CDR2 SQIVND (reference sequence). V was cut by 8 bases and J by 8 bases, with 9 bases left in between. The CDR3 extends over 11 amino acids. In nucleotides, the CDR3 is TGTGCCAGTGGAGACCGCGAAAAACTGTTTTTT. Its translation: CASGDREKLFF.

The rearrangement links TRBV30 to TRBJ1-3; no firm D call. This CDR3 has 18 amino acids. V was cut by 0 bases and J by 0 bases, with 18 bases left in between. Germline V gives CDR1 GTSNPN, CDR2 SVGIG (reference sequence). CDR3 loop: CAWSVAGPIRYSGNTIYF. CDR3 bases: TGTGCCTGGAGTGTAGCAGGTCCTATTAGATACTCTGGAAACACCATATATTTT.

The chain combines TRBV7-2 with TRBJ2-7; 9 positions match TRBD2. This CDR3 is built from 14 residues. The V segment lost 5 bases and the J segment 4 bases; nucleotides outside the gene matches: 6. Germline V CDR1 and CDR2: SGHTA, FQGNSA. The CDR3 DNA follows: TGTGCCAGCAGCACCGGACTAGCGCGGTACGAGCAGTACTTC. Its translation: CASSTGLARYEQYF.

This chain uses TRBV28 with TRBJ2-5, with 9 bases fitting TRBD2. Trimming removed 2 bases from V and 4 bases from J; junction bases left unmatched: 5. Germline loops: CDR1 MDHEN, CDR2 SYDVKM. CDR3 length: 15 residues. CDR3 loop: CASSLPTSGSETQYF. The CDR3 nucleotides read TGTGCCAGCAGTTTACCGACTAGCGGCTCAGAGACCCAGTACTTC.